These 18 T cell receptor beta chains were all obtained from the same sample, sequenced in a study of read filtering for tumor transcriptome and immune sequencing. From about 400 ng of RNA, a library with molecular barcoded alpha/delta and beta/gamma adaptors was made. Each CDR3 protein gets one entry after TCRdb re-called the reads with MiXCR. In the table there are about 19,000 distinct CDR3 sequences, approximately 20% of which are singletons. The sample was a population of CD138-negative cells sorted from bone marrow. Receptors were obtained from a donor over 35 with multiple myeloma.

This chain connects TRBV28 to TRBJ2-7, with TRBD1 matching over 8 bases. J gave up 7 bases and V 6 bases, and 14 bases lay outside the gene matches. The germline V gene has CDR1 MDHEN and CDR2 SYDVKM. The CDR3 has 15 amino acids. The CDR3 coding sequence is TGTGCCAGCAGCTCCATAGGGCAGGGGGCTGGTGAGCAGTACTTC. This gives the protein CASSSIGQGAGEQYF.

The V and J genes are TRBV5-1 and TRBJ2-7; the D gene is possibly TRBD1 (6 bases). Germline lookup yields CDR1 SGHRS and CDR2 YFSETQ. The CDR3 sequence is 13 residues long. V was trimmed by 2 bases and J by 6 bases, leaving 12 bases between them. The CDR3 DNA reads TGCGCCAGCAGCTTCGGGACAAGGGTCGAGCAGTACTTC. Amino acids: CASSFGTRVEQYF. Full variable domain (remainder filled in from reference TRBV5-1 and TRBJ2-7): KAGVTQTPRYLIKTRGQQVTLSCSPISGHRSVSWYQQTPGQGLQFLFEYFSETQRNKGNFPGRFSGRQFSNSRSEMNVSTLELGDSALYLCASSFGTRVEQYFGPGTRLTVT.

This chain joins TRBV5-4 and TRBJ2-7; 9 nucleotides agree with TRBD1. Trimming removed 4 bases from V and 3 bases from J; junction bases left unmatched: 8. This CDR3 has 15 residues. Per the germline V gene, CDR1 is SGHNT and CDR2 is YYREEE (reference sequence). Written as DNA, the CDR3 is TGTGCCAGCAGCCCCGGGACAGGGCGAGGCTACGAGCAGTACTTC. Translating it yields CASSPGTGRGYEQYF.

This clonotype appeared many times. CDR3: CASSLDRASYNEQFF. As DNA, the CDR3 is TGTGCCAGCAGCCTTGACAGGGCTTCCTACAATGAGCAGTTCTTC. The chain uses TRBV2 and TRBJ2-1; 7 bases align to TRBD1. From germline, CDR1 is SNHLY and CDR2 FYNNEI. The CDR3 covers 15 residues. The ends lost 6 bases at V and 1 base at J; junction bases unmatched: 6. The complete variable domain, with remaining parts taken from reference TRBV2 and TRBJ2-1, reads EPEVTQTPSHQVTQMGQEVILRCVPISNHLYFYWYRQILGQKVEFLVSFYNNEISEKSEIFDDQFSVERPDGSNFTLKIRSTKLEDSAMYFCASSLDRASYNEQFFGPGTRLTVL.

The chain carries TRBV29-1 and TRBJ2-5; TRBD1 might be the D (6 bases). The V end was cut by 3 bases, the J end by 5 bases, with 13 bases between. The germline V gene encodes CDR1 SQVTM and CDR2 ANQGSEA. This CDR3 contains 13 residues. The CDR3 protein is CSVDRGFGETQYF. CDR3 sequence (DNA): TGCAGCGTTGACAGGGGCTTTGGGGAGACCCAGTACTTC.

Many counts were recorded for this clonotype. The V call is TRBV2, the J call TRBJ1-5; D is undetermined. Trimming shortened V by 4 bases and J by 3 bases, and 16 bases separated the two germline ends. The CDR3 extends over 16 amino acids. Germline assignment: CDR1 SNHLY and CDR2 FYNNEI. The CDR3: CASSGTLVEHNQPQHF. The CDR3 DNA reads as TGTGCCAGCAGTGGTACATTAGTAGAACACAATCAGCCCCAGCATTTT. Filled out from reference TRBV2 and TRBJ1-5, the complete variable domain reads EPEVTQTPSHQVTQMGQEVILRCVPISNHLYFYWYRQILGQKVEFLVSFYNNEISEKSEIFDDQFSVERPDGSNFTLKIRSTKLEDSAMYFCASSGTLVEHNQPQHFGDGTRLSIL.

This clonotype occurred once. The J gene is TRBJ1-1, the V gene TRBV28, with D perhaps TRBD1 (5 bases). The CDR3 length is 15 residues. V was trimmed by 4 bases and J by 5 bases, leaving 17 bases between them. Germline CDR1 is MDHEN and CDR2 is SYDVKM. DNA for the CDR3: TGTGCCAGCAGTTGGGTCCCCGGGGGTGGGACTGAAGCTTTCTTT. Residues: CASSWVPGGGTEAFF.

In regard to this clonotype: A much larger clone differs from this one at a single base, so this may be a read error. This rearrangement joins TRBV9 to TRBJ2-2; D not certain. Trimming shortened V by 3 bases and J by 3 bases, and 9 bases separated the two germline ends. The CDR3 is made up of 14 amino acids. Per germline, CDR1 SGDLS and CDR2 YYNGEE. CDR3: CASSGGLDTGELFF. In DNA form, the CDR3 reads TGTGCCAGCAGCGGGGGTTTGGACACCGGGGAGCTGTTTTTT.

The sample holds a few counts of this clonotype. This rearrangement joins TRBV7-2 to TRBJ2-7; no definite D call. The CDR3 covers 15 residues. The germline V gene encodes CDR1 SGHTA and CDR2 FQGNSA. V shed 0 bases and J shed 4 bases, with 13 bases lying between them. CDR3 nucleotides: TGTGCCAGCAGCTTAGCCGCAGGTTCGGGTTACGAGCAGTACTTC. Translating it yields CASSLAAGSGYEQYF.

This clonotype was observed at least ten times. The rearrangement joins TRBV6-2 or TRBV6-3 to TRBJ2-3, with D perhaps TRBD1 or TRBD2 (5 bases each). Germline loops: CDR1 MNHEY, CDR2 SVGEGT. The germline V and J ends were trimmed by 6 bases and 0 bases, with 7 bases remaining between them. The CDR3 consists of 13 residues. The CDR3 sequence: CASRRDSTDTQYF. In DNA, the CDR3 is TGTGCCAGCAGGAGGGACAGCACAGATACGCAGTATTTT.

This clonotype has a count of ten or more. CDR3 amino acids: CSARLHGPGNTIYF. CDR3 sequence (DNA): TGCAGTGCTAGGTTACACGGACCTGGAAACACCATATATTTT. V and J are TRBV20-1 and TRBJ1-3; D is uncertain. The CDR3 has 14 amino acids. V lost 3 bases and J lost 2, with 11 bases in between. Germline loops: CDR1 DFQATT, CDR2 SNEGSKA (reference sequence).

By sample share, this clonotype is medium-sized. The chain carries TRBV2 and TRBJ2-1; D possibly corresponds to TRBD2 (6 bases). This CDR3 has 14 residues. Germline V gene sequence: CDR1 SNHLY, CDR2 FYNNEI. Trimming shortened V by 6 bases and J by 3 bases, and 12 bases separated the two germline ends. The CDR3 nucleotides are TGTGCCAGCAGCTCGCCGCGGGACTACAATGAGCAGTTCTTC. It translates to CASSSPRDYNEQFF. Supplemented by reference TRBV2 and TRBJ2-1, the full variable domain reads EPEVTQTPSHQVTQMGQEVILRCVPISNHLYFYWYRQILGQKVEFLVSFYNNEISEKSEIFDDQFSVERPDGSNFTLKIRSTKLEDSAMYFCASSSPRDYNEQFFGPGTRLTVL.

Concerning this clonotype: A read error may account for a junction end that differs from germline. V is TRBV14 and J is TRBJ2-7, with D possibly TRBD1 on 6 matching bases. The CDR3 spans 14 residues. Looked up from germline, CDR1 is SGHDN and CDR2 is FVKESK. CDR3 in DNA: TGTGTCAGCAGCCAAGCAACAGGGAACTACCAGCAGTACTTC. This encodes CVSSQATGNYQQYF. The full variable domain, rest sourced from reference TRBV14 and TRBJ2-7, is EAGVTQFPSHSVIEKGQTVTLRCDPISGHDNLYWYRRVMGKEIKFLLHFVKESKQDESGMPNNRFLAERTGGTYSTLKVQPAELEDSGVYFCVSSQATGNYQQYFGPGTRLTVT.

This clonotype was counted ten times or more. CDR3 loop: CASSRATGDTEAFF. The DNA of the CDR3 is TGCGCCAGCAGCAGGGCTACAGGGGACACTGAAGCTTTCTTT. The chain carries TRBV5-1 and TRBJ1-1, with 7 bases identical to TRBD1. CDR3 length equals 14 residues. Germline V gene lookup returns CDR1 SGHRS and CDR2 YFSETQ. V gave up 4 bases and J gave up 3 bases; unmatched junction bases: 6.

This clonotype has a count of ten or more. V is TRBV28 and J is TRBJ1-5; a weak D match, TRBD1 (6 bases). The CDR3 runs 15 residues. CDR1 and CDR2 from the germline V gene are MDHEN and SYDVKM. V gave up 6 bases and J gave up 7 bases, with 19 bases separating them. CDR3 sequence reads: CASRLGQTPFQPQHF. CDR3 DNA sequence: TGTGCCAGCAGACTTGGACAGACTCCGTTCCAGCCCCAGCATTTT.

This chain connects TRBV28 to TRBJ1-2; the D gene is possibly TRBD1 (5 bases). The CDR3 length is 16 residues. Trimming shortened V by 10 bases and J by 5 bases, and 26 bases separated the two germline ends. The germline V gene encodes CDR1 MDHEN and CDR2 SYDVKM. The CDR3, as DNA: TGTGCCACCGAAGGACGGGATAATGCTGGGGCTTATGGCTACACCTTC. The encoded protein is CATEGRDNAGAYGYTF.

This clonotype turned up a few times. The rearrangement uses TRBV28 and TRBJ1-3; D gene uncertain. The germline gives CDR1 MDHEN, CDR2 SYDVKM. Between the trimmed V and J ends, which lost 3 bases and 3 bases, there was a span of 12 bases. CDR3 size: 15 residues. CDR3 sequence: CASSFGSSGGNTIYF. Here the CDR3 DNA reads TGTGCCAGCAGTTTTGGTTCCTCCGGTGGAAACACCATATATTTT.

This chain uses TRBV5-6 with TRBJ1-5; D is unclear. CDR3 length: 16 residues. Trimming stripped 0 bases from V and 2 bases from J, with 12 bases between. Germline CDR1 reads SGHDT; CDR2 reads YYEEEE. The CDR3 spells CASSLGLAIGNQPQHF. The DNA for the CDR3 is TGTGCCAGCAGCTTGGGTCTGGCTATCGGCAATCAGCCCCAGCATTTT.